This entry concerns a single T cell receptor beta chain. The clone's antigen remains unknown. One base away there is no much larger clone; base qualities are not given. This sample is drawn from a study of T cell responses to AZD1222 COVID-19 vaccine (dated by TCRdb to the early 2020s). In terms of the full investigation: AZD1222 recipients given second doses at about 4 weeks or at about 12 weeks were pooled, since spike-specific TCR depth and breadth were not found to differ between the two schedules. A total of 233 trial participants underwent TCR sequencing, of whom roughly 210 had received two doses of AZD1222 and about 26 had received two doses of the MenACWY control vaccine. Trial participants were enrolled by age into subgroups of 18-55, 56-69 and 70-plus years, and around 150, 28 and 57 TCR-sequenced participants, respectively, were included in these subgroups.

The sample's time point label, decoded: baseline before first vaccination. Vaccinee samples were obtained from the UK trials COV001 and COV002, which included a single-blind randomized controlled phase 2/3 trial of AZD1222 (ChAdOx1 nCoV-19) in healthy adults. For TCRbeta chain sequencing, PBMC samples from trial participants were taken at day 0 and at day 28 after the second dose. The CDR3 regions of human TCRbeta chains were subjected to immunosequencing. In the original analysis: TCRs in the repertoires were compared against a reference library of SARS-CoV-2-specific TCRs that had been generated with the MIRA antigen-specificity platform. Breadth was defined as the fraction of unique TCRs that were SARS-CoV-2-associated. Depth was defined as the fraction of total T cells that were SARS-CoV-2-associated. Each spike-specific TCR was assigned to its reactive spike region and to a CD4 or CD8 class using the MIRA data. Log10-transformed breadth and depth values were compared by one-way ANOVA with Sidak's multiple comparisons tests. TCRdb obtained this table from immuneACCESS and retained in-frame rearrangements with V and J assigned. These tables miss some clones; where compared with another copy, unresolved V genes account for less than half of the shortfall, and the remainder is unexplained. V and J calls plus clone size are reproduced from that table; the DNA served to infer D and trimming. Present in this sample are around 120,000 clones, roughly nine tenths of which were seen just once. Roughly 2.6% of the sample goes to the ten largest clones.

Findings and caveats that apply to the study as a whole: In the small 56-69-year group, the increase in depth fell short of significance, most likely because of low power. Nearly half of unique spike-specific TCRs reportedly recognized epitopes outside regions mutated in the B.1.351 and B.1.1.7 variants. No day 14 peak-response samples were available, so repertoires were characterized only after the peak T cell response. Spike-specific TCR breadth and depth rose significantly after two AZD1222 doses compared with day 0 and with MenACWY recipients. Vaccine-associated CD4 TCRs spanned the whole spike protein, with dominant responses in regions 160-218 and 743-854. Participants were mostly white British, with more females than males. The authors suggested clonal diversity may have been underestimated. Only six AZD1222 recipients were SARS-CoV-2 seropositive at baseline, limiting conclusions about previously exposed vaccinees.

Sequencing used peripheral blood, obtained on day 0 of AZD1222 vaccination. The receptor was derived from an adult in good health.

The CDR3 region: CASRLQGTTNTGELFF. The DNA sequence is given as TGTGCCAGCAGATTACAGGGTACCACGAACACCGGGGAGCTGTTTTTT. The chain couples TRBV27 to TRBJ2-2; TRBD1 is a weak D gene call, 6 bases matching. V and J lose 6 bases and 0 bases, and a span of 14 bases separates them. From a lookup of the germline V gene (reference sequence), CDR1 and CDR2 are MNHEY and SMNVEV. Reading from cysteine to phenylalanine, the CDR3 counts 16 amino acids. The sequence is cut down to CDR3 DNA, 48 bases in frame from base 1.